This TCR beta chain comes out of a study of tumor-infiltrating lymphocytes in localized non-small cell lung cancer. Study in general: Resected tumor was paired with non-adjacent uninvolved lung from the same patient. Study results and caveats: Each assay used a separate piece of the same tissue.

TCRdb's copy holds only in-frame clones and misses some; the assay was immunoSEQ multiplex PCR. The table has roughly 12,000 clones, approximately 65% seen once. Concerning this clone itself: Its antigen is as yet unknown.

This TCR was recovered from a human donor with non-small cell lung cancer. The source material was uninvolved lung tissue not adjacent to the tumor.

This CDR3 is CASGLVPAGRRLGAGAATGELFF. In nucleotides, the CDR3 is TGTGCTAGTGGTTTGGTACCAGCCGGGAGGCGACTTGGCGCGGGGGCCGCGACCGGGGAGCTGTTTTTT. The V call is TRBV12-5, the J call TRBJ2-2; a possible D gene is TRBD2 (7 bases). The germline V gene encodes CDR1 LGHNT and CDR2 FRNRAP. The CDR3 is made up of 23 amino acids. Trimming removed 0 bases from V and 5 bases from J, with 34 bases in between.